This T cell receptor beta chain comes out of a study of CD8 T cells in Susac syndrome. V was pared by 5 bases and J by 4 bases, with 5 bases between. The CDR3 has 11 residues. Looked up from germline, CDR1 is SQVTM and CDR2 is ANQGSEA. RNA, at about 0.45 to 1 ug, was reverse transcribed with random hexamers. A single record per CDR3 protein comes from TCRdb applying MiXCR to the immunoSEQ multiplex PCR reads. The data hold roughly 100,000 distinct CDR3 sequences, with approximately 94% observed a single time. The rearrangement uses TRBV29-1 and TRBJ2-2; no firm D call. Specimen: CD8+ T cells from PBMCs. The sequence derives from a human donor with Susac syndrome. CDR3 coding DNA: TGCAGCGTTTTGACCACCGGGGAGCTGTTTTTT. Its protein product is CSVLTTGELFF.